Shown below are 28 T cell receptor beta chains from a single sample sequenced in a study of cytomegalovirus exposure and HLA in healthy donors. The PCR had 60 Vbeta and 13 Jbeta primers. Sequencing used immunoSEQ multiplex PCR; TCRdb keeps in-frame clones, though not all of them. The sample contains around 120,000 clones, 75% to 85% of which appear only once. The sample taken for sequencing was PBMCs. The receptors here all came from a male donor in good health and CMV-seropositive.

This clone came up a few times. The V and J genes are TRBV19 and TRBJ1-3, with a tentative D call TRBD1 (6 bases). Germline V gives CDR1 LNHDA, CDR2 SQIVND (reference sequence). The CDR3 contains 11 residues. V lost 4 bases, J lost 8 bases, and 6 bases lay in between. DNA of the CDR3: TGTGCCAGTAGTACAGGGGACACCATATATTTT. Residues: CASSTGDTIYF.

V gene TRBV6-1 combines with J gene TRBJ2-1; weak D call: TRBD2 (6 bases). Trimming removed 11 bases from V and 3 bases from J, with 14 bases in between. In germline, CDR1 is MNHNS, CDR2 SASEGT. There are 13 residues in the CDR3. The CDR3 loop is CAAGGLDYNEQFF. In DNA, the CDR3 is TGTGCCGCCGGGGGACTCGACTACAATGAGCAGTTCTTC.

The CDR3 reads CASSRSYGYTF. As DNA, the CDR3 is TGTGCCAGCAGTCGTTCCTATGGCTACACCTTC. This chain links TRBV6-5 with TRBJ1-2; D gene ambiguous. Germline-derived CDR1 and CDR2 are MNHEY and SVGAGI. The V gene lost 5 bases and the J gene lost 4 bases, with 5 bases spanning the gap. The CDR3 runs to 11 residues.

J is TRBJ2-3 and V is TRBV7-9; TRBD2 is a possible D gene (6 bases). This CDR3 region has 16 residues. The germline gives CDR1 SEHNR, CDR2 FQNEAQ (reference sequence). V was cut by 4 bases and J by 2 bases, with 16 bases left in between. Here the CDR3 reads CASSYLRGANTDTQYF. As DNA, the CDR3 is TGTGCCAGCAGCTATCTCCGCGGGGCTAACACAGATACGCAGTATTTT.

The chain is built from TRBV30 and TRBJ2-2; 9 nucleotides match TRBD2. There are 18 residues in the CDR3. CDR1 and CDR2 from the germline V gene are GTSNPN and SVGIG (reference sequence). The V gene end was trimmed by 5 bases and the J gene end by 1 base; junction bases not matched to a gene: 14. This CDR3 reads CAWQTPRSGRWNTGELFF. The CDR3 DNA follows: TGTGCCTGGCAGACCCCGCGGAGCGGGAGGTGGAACACCGGGGAGCTGTTTTTT.

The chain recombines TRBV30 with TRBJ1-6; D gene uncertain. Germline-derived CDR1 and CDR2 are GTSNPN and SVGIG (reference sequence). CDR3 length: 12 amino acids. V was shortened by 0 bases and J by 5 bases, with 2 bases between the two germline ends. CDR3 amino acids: CAWSVNNSPLHF. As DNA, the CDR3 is TGTGCCTGGAGTGTTAATAATTCACCCCTCCACTTT.

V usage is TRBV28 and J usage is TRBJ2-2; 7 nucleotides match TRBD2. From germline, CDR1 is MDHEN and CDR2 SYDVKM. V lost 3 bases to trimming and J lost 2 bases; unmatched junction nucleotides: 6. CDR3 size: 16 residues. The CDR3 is CASSLGGAANTGELFF. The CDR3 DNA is TGTGCCAGCAGTTTGGGAGGGGCGGCCAACACCGGGGAGCTGTTTTTT. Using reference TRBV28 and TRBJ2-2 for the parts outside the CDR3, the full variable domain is DVKVTQSSRYLVKRTGEKVFLECVQDMDHENMFWYRQDPGLGLRLIYFSYDVKMKEKGDIPEGYSVSREKKERFSLILESASTNQTSMYLCASSLGGAANTGELFFGEGSRLTVL.

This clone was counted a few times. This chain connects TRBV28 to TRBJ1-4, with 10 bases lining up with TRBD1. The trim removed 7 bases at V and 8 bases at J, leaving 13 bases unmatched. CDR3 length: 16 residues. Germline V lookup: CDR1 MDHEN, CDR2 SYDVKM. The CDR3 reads CASNPSRDRGEEKLFF. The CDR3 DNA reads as TGTGCCAGCAACCCTAGCCGGGACAGGGGCGAGGAAAAACTGTTTTTT.

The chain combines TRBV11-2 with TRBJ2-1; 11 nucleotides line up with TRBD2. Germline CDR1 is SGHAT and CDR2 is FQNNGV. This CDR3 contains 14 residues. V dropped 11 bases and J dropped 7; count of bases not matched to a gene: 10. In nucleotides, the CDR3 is TGTGCCGGGAGACTAGCGGGGTCGGGGAATGAGCAGTTCTTC. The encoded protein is CAGRLAGSGNEQFF.

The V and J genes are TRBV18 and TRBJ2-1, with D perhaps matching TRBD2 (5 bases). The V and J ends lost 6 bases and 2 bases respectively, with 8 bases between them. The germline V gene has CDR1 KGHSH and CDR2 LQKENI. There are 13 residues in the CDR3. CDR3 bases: TGTGCCAGCTCCACCGGGGCCTACAATGAGCAGTTCTTC. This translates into CASSTGAYNEQFF. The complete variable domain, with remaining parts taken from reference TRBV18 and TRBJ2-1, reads NAGVMQNPRHLVRRRGQEARLRCSPMKGHSHVYWYRQLPEEGLKFMVYLQKENIIDESGMPKERFSAEFPKEGPSILRIQQVVRGDSAAYFCASSTGAYNEQFFGPGTRLTVL.

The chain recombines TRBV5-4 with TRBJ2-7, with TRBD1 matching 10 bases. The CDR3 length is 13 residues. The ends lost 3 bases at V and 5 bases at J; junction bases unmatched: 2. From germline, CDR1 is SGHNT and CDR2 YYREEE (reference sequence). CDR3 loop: CASSSGTGDEQYF. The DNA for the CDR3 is TGTGCCAGCAGCTCCGGGACAGGGGACGAGCAGTACTTC.

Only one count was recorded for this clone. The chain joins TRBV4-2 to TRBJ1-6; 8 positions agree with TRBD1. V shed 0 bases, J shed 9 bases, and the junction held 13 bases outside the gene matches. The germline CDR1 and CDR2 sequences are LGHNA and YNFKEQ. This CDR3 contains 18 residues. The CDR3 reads CASSQDLPRTGSGSPLHF. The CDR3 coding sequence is TGTGCCAGCAGCCAAGATCTACCCAGGACAGGGTCCGGTTCACCCCTCCACTTT.

As DNA, the CDR3 is TGTGCCAGCAGTTTATCGGGCCGCACAGATACGCAGTATTTT. Its protein is CASSLSGRTDTQYF. This chain uses TRBV27 with TRBJ2-3; D gene uncertain. This CDR3 has 14 residues. Trimming shortened V by 0 bases and J by 1 base, and 5 bases separated the two germline ends. Germline values: CDR1 MNHEY, CDR2 SMNVEV (reference sequence).

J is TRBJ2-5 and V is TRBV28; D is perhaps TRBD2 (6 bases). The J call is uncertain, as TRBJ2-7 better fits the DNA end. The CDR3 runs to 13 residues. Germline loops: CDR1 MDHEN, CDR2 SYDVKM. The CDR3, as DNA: TGTGCCAGCAATTCTGGGGGGAGGTACGAGCAGTACTTC. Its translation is CASNSGGRYEQYF.

CDR3 sequence reads: CASSLSLGGPDTQYF. The CDR3 nucleotides are TGCGCCAGCAGCTTAAGCCTTGGAGGGCCAGATACGCAGTATTTT. The rearrangement links TRBV5-1 to TRBJ2-3, with D possibly TRBD2 on 6 matching bases. Germline CDR1 SGHRS, CDR2 YFSETQ. The CDR3 sequence is 15 residues long. V shed 2 bases and J shed 4 bases, with 14 bases lying between them.

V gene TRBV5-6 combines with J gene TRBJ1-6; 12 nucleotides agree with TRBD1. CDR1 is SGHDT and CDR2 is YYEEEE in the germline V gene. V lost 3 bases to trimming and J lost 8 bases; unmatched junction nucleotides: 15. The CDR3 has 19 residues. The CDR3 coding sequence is TGTGCCAGCAGCTGGGGTCCCGGGACAGGGGGCGTCGGGGATTCACCCCTCCACTTT. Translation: CASSWGPGTGGVGDSPLHF.

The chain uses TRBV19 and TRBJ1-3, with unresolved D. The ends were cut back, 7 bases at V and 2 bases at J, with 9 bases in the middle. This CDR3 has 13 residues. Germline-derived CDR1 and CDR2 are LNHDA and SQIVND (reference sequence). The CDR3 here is CASTLTAGNTIYF. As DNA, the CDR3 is TGTGCCAGTACCCTCACGGCTGGAAACACCATATATTTT.

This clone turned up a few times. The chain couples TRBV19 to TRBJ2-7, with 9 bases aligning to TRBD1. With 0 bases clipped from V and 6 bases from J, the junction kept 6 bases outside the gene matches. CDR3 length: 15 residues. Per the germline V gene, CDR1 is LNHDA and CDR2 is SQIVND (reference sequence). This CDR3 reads CASSIEGTGLSEQYF. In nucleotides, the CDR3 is TGTGCCAGTAGTATAGAAGGGACAGGGTTGAGCGAGCAGTACTTC. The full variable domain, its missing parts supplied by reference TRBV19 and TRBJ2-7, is DGGITQSPKYLFRKEGQNVTLSCEQNLNHDAMYWYRQDPGQGLRLIYYSQIVNDFQKGDIAEGYSVSREKKESFPLTVTSAQKNPTAFYLCASSIEGTGLSEQYFGPGTRLTVT.

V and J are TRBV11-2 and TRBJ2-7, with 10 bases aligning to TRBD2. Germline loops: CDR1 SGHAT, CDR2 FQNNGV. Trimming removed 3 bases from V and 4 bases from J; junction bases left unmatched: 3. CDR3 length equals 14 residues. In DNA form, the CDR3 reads TGTGCCAGCAGCTTCGGGACTAGCGTATACGAGCAGTACTTC. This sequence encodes CASSFGTSVYEQYF.

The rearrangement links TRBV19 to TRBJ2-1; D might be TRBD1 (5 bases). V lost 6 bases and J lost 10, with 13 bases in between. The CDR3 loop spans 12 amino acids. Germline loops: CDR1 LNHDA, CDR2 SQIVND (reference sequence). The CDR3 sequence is CASSLMWGEQFF. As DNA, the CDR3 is TGTGCCAGTAGCCTTATGTGGGGCGAGCAGTTCTTC.

This chain's CDR3 is CASSFGRGTYEQYF. DNA for the CDR3: TGTGCCAGCAGCTTTGGCAGGGGGACCTACGAGCAGTACTTC. The chain joins TRBV5-6 to TRBJ2-7, with 7 positions matching TRBD1. Trimming cost V 2 bases and J 2 bases; bases outside gene matches: 4. CDR1 and CDR2 from the germline V gene are SGHDT and YYEEEE. The CDR3 spans 14 residues.

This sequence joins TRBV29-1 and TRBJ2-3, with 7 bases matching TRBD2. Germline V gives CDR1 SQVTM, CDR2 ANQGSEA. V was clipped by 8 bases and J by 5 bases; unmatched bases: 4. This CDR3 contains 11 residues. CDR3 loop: CSFRGRDTQYF. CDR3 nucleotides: TGCAGCTTCCGCGGGAGAGATACGCAGTATTTT.

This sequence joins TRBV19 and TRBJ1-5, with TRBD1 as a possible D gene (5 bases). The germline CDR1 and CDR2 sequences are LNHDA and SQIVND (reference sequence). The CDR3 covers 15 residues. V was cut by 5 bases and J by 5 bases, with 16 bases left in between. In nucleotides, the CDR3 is TGTGCCAGTAGTGGGGGACGGTTAGCGGATCAGCCCCAGCATTTT. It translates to CASSGGRLADQPQHF.

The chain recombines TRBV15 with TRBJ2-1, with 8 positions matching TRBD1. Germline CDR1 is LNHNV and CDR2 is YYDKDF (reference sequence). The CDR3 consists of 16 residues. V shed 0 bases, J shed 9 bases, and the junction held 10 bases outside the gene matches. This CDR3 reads CATSRDMGQVQTEQFF. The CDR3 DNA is TGTGCCACCAGCAGAGATATGGGACAGGTTCAGACTGAGCAGTTCTTC.

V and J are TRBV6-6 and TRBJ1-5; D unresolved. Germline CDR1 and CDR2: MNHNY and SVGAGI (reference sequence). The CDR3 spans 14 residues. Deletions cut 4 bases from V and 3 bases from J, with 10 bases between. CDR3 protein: CASSSAGYNQPQHF. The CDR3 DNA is TGTGCCAGCAGTTCGGCGGGTTACAATCAGCCCCAGCATTTT.

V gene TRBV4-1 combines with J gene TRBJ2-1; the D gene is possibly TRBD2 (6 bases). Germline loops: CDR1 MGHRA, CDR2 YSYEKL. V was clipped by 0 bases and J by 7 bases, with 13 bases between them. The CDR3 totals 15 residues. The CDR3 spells CASSQEWGDSNEQFF. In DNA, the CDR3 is TGCGCCAGCAGCCAAGAGTGGGGGGATAGTAATGAGCAGTTCTTC.

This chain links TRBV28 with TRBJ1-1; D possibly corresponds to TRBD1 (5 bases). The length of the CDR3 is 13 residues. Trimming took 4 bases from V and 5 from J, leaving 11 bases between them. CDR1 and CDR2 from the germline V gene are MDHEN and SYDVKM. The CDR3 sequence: CASSSPGTTEAFF. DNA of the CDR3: TGTGCCAGCAGTTCTCCAGGGACTACTGAAGCTTTCTTT.

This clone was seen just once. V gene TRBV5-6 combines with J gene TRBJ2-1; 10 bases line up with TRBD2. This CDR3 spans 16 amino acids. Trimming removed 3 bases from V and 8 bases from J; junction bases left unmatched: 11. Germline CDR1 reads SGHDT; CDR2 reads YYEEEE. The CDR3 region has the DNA TGTGCCAGCAGCTGGGAGGCTAGCGGGAGTAAATATGAGCAGTTCTTC. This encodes CASSWEASGSKYEQFF.